This TCR beta chain derives from a study of T cells in Graves' hyperthyroidism and ophthalmopathy (dated by TCRdb to between 2018 and 2020). At the level of the whole study: A discovery cohort of approximately 97 patients, 43 with Graves' ophthalmopathy and 57 with stable Graves' hyperthyroidism, was used to find distinguishing TCR V-J signatures. Whether ophthalmopathy could be predicted prospectively was tested in an independent validation cohort made up of under 20 hyperthyroidism patients plus 17 patients who later progressed to ophthalmopathy. For training and testing, the 95 to 100 patients in the discovery cohort were randomly divided in a 7:3 ratio. The study also compared thyroid tissue and blood T-cell repertoires from 5 to 7 Graves' hyperthyroidism patients. After blood sampling, hyperthyroidism patients were treated with methimazole at a starting dose of 30 mg daily, and ophthalmopathy patients were treated with high-dose intravenous methylprednisolone. The paper describes TCR Vbeta CDR3 sequencing of 120 to 150 peripheral blood samples, made up of about 40 ophthalmopathy patients, more than 70 hyperthyroidism patients and 17 progressor patients. Study-wide conclusions, independent of this receptor: A 13 V-J signature model separated ophthalmopathy from stable hyperthyroidism, with nearly 90% sensitivity and 81.08% specificity in cross-validation and 80%/75% in testing. Sample size was not statistically predetermined, and investigators were not blinded to group allocation. In validation, the model predicted progression to ophthalmopathy a median of about 5.9 months before onset, with about 71% sensitivity and about 75% specificity. Blood samples also contained most of the expanded thyroid clonotypes (frequency above 0.001), which suggests that blood repertoires may reflect thyroid immune responses.

V and J lose 2 bases and 7 bases, and a span of 12 bases separates them. The germline V gene provides CDR1 SNHLY and CDR2 FYNNEI. Including cysteine and phenylalanine, the CDR3 has 14 amino acids. Kept here is only the CDR3 DNA, which spans 42 bases and is read in frame from base 1. The TCR beta CDR3 regions were amplified from the RNA transcripts. The first round of RT-PCR for the TCR CDR3 was performed with the HTBI primer set and the Qiagen OneStep RT-PCR kit. A second multiplex PCR round built the libraries, followed by size selection and purification. The libraries were sequenced on an Illumina HiSeq2000 using paired-end 100 bp reads. The paper's processing steps were these. SOAPnuke was used to process the raw data, throwing out any read that contained adapters or uncalled bases, had a mean Phred below 15, or lacked an exact constant-primer or identifier match. High-quality paired reads were merged using COPE v1.2.5, and each unique nucleotide sequence was defined as a clonotype. MiTCR v1.1 was used to align the clonotypes against IMGT TRBV, TRBD and TRBJ reference segments. Only V-J combinations with frequency above 0.0001, covering roughly 99% of repertoires, were analysed. A TCS score was defined as the ratio of F50 (clonal expansion) to E x V (chaos), with BLOSUM62-based TCRdist applied between CDR3 peptides within each V-J. Welch's t-statistics and random forest reduced fewer than 550 V-J features to 10 to 15, which were used in a naive Bayes classifier (R e1071). TCRdb trimmed public reads at Q25 via fastp, called clones via MiXCR and kept in-frame beta chains. CDR3 protein sequences are deduplicated, and each keeps its most common genes and DNA. TCRdb's processing, not the study's, gives the V and J calls here. This sample is represented by just over 550,000 distinct CDR3 sequences; roughly 46% of them were singletons. The ten largest clonotypes hold 8% to 8.5% of the sample.

As for this clonotype: Its binding antigen is unknown. One base away there is no much larger clone; base qualities are not given.

A patient counted as having stable Graves' hyperthyroidism if no progression to ophthalmopathy occurred over 18 months of follow-up. The hyperthyroidism patients were between 18 and 65 years old and newly diagnosed, with a disease duration of less than 2 months. Any patient with an uncontrolled infection, another autoimmune disease, pregnancy or lactation was excluded. Diagnoses were based on clinical symptoms, serum thyroxine and TRAb, thyroid ultrasound and orbital computed tomography. Total RNA was extracted with Trizol reagent, and quality was checked on an Agilent 2100 Bioanalyzer. The rearranged segments are TRBV2 and TRBJ1-5; the D gene cannot be resolved reliably. The receptor comes from a woman under 30 with Graves' hyperthyroidism. Donor details come from another sample of the same person, matched by shared clones. The sequencing sample was made of peripheral blood or thyroid tissue (not recorded which). The CDR3 amino acid sequence is: CASSERTSGQPQHF. The nucleotide sequence reads TGTGCCAGCAGTGAAAGGACTAGCGGCCAGCCCCAGCATTTT. Here the CDR3 is joined to the reference TRBV2 and TRBJ1-5 genes, and the full variable domain is: EPEVTQTPSHQVTQMGQEVILRCVPISNHLYFYWYRQILGQKVEFLVSFYNNEISEKSEIFDDQFSVERPDGSNFTLKIRSTKLEDSAMYFCASSERTSGQPQHFGDGTRLSIL.